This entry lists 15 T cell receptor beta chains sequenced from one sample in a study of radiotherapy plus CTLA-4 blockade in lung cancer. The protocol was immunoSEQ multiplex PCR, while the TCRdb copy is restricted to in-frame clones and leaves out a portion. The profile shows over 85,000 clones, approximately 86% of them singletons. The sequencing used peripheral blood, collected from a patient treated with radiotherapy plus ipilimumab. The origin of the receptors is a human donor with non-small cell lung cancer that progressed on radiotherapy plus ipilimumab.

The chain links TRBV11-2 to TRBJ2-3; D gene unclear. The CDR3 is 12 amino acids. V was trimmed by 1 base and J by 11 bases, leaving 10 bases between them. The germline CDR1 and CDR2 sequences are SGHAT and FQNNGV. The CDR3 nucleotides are TGTGCCAGCAGCTTAGGTTCGTCAGTGCAGTATTTT. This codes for CASSLGSSVQYF.

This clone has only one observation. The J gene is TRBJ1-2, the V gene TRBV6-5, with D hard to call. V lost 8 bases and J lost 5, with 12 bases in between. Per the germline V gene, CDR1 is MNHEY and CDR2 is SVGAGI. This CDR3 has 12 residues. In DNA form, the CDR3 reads TGTGCCAGCCAACTCGACCATTATGGCTACACCTTC. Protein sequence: CASQLDHYGYTF.

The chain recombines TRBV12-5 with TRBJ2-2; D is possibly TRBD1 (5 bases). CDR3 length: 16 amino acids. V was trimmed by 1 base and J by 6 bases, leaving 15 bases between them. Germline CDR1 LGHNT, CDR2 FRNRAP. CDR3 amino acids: CASGLAHGQSSGELFF. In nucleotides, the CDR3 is TGTGCTAGTGGTTTGGCACACGGACAATCCTCCGGGGAGCTGTTTTTT. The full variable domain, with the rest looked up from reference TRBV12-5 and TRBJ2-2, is DARVTQTPRHKVTEMGQEVTMRCQPILGHNTVFWYRQTMMQGLELLAYFRNRAPLDDSGMPKDRFSAEMPDATLATLKIQPSEPRDSAVYFCASGLAHGQSSGELFFGEGSRLTVL.

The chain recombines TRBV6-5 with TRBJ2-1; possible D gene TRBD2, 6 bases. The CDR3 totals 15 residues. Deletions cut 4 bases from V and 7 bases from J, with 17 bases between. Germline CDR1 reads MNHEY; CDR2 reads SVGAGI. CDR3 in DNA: TGTGCCAGCAGTTTGGGCCCCCGGGAGTTGAATGAGCAGTTCTTC. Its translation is CASSLGPRELNEQFF.

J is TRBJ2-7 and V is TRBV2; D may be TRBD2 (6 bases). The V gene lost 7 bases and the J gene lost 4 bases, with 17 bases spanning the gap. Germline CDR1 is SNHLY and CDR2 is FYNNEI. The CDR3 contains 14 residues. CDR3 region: CASKGAGLLYEQYF. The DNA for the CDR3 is TGTGCCAGCAAAGGGGCGGGACTTCTTTACGAGCAGTACTTC.

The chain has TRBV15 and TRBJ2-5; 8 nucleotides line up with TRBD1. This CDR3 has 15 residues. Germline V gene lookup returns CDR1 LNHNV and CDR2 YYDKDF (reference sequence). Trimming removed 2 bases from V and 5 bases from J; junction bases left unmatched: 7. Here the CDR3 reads CATSRTPTGEETQYF. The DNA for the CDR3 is TGTGCCACCAGCAGAACCCCGACAGGGGAGGAGACCCAGTACTTC.

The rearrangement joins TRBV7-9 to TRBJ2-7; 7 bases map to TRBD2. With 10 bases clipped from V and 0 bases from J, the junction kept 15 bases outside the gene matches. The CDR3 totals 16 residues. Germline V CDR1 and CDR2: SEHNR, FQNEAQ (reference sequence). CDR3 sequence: CAIKTGSGMSSYEQYF. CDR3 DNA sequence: TGTGCCATCAAAACCGGGAGCGGGATGAGCTCCTACGAGCAGTACTTC. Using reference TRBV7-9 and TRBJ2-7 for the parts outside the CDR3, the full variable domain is DTGVSQNPRHKITKRGQNVTFRCDPISEHNRLYWYRQTLGQGPEFLTYFQNEAQLEKSRLLSDRFSAERPKGSFSTLEIQRTEQGDSAMYLCAIKTGSGMSSYEQYFGPGTRLTVT.

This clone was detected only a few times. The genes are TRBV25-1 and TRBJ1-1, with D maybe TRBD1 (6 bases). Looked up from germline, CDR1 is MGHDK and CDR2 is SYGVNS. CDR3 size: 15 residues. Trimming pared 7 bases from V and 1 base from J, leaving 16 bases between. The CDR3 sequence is CASKAPGHRNTEAFF. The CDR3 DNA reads TGTGCCAGCAAGGCTCCGGGACATAGGAACACTGAAGCTTTCTTT.

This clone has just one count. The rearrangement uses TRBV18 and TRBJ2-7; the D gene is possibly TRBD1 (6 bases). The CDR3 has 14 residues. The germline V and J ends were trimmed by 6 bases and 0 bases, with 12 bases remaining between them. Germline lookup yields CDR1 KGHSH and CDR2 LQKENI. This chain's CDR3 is CASSLDRNSYEQYF. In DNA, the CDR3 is TGTGCCAGCTCCTTGGACAGAAACTCCTACGAGCAGTACTTC.

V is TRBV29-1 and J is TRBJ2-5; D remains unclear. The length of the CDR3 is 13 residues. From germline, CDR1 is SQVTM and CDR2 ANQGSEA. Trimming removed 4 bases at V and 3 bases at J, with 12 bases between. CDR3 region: CSVVGSPKETQYF. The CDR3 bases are TGCAGCGTTGTCGGCAGCCCCAAAGAGACCCAGTACTTC. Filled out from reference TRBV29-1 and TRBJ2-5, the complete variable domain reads SAVISQKPSRDICQRGTSLTIQCQVDSQVTMMFWYRQQPGQSLTLIATANQGSEATYESGFVIDKFPISRPNLTFSTLTVSNMSPEDSSIYLCSVVGSPKETQYFGPGTRLLVL.

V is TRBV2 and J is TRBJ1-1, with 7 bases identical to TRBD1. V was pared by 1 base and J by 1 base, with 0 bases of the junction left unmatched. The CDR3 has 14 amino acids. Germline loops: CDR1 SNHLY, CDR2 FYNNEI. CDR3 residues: CASSEGTGNTEAFF. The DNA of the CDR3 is TGTGCCAGCAGTGAAGGGACAGGGAACACTGAAGCTTTCTTT.

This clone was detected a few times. CDR3 protein: CASRGDRAGGYTF. The CDR3 bases are TGTGCCAGCAGGGGGGACAGGGCGGGTGGCTACACCTTC. The rearrangement links TRBV6-5 to TRBJ1-2; TRBD1 matches at 9 bases. The CDR3 contains 13 residues. Trimming removed 6 bases from V and 7 bases from J; junction bases left unmatched: 6. Per germline, CDR1 MNHEY and CDR2 SVGAGI.

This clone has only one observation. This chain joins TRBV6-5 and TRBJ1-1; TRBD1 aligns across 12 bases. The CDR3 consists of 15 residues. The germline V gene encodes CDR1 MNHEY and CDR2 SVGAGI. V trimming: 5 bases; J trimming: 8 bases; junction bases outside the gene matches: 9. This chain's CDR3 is CASSVTGTGGGEAFF. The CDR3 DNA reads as TGTGCCAGCAGTGTTACCGGGACAGGGGGCGGAGAAGCTTTCTTT.

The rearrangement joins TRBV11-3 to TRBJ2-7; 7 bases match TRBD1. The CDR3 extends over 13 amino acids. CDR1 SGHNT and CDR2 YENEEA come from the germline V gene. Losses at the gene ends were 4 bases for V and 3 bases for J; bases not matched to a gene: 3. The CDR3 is CASSSRDSYEQYF. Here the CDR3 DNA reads TGTGCCAGCAGCTCCCGGGACAGCTACGAGCAGTACTTC.

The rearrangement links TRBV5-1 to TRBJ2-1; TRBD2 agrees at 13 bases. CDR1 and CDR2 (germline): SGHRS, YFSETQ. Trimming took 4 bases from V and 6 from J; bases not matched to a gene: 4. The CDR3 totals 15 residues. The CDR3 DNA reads TGCGCCAGCAGCACGGGACTAGCGGGGCTCAATGAGCAGTTCTTC. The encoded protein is CASSTGLAGLNEQFF.